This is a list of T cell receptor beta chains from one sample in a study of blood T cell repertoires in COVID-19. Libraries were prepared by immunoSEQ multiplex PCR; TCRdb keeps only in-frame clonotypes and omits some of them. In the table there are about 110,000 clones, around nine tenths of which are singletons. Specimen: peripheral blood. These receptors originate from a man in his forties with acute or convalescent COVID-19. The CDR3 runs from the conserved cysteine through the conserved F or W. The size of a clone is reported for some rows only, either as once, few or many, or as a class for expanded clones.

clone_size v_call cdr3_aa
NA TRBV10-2 CASSEHVGQNNQPQHF
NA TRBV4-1 CASSQERQGGNSPLHF
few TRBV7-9 CASSALQGAAEQYF
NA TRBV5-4 CASSSLGAGRRTGELFF
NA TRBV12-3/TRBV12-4 CASSLTAGNTIYF
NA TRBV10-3 CAISISGGGGDTQYF
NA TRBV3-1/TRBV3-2 CASSQTQGGNEKLFF
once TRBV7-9 CASSLMLGSSSSGNTIYF
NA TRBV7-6 CASSLTGMNTEAFF
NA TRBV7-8 CASSPRNTRTGELFF
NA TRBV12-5 CASRTGMNTEAFF
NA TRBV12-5 CASGLFRGEEQFF
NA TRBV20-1 CSASGAGWDQPQHF
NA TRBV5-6 CASSGGQGIETQYF
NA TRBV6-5 CASSYSQAWDYGYTF
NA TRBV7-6 CASSLALGGSGELFF
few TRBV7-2 CASSRRLAGGTDTQYF
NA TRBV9 CASSPLTGTTYGYTF
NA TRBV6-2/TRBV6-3 CASSYDRGMKTQYF
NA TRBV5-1 CASSSGTGELFF
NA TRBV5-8 CASSLRGPRVYGYTF
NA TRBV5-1 CASSWDRDQPQHF
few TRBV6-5 CASRSTQAGELFF
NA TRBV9 CASSAALDGYGYTF
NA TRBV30 CAWSVLGLEGTQYF
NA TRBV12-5 CASGLGGQAHMNTEAFF
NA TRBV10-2 CASRASGQGAYEQFF
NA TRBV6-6 CASSYSTGNQPQHF
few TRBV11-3 CASSLEVGTGNTGELFF
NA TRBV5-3 CARSSGQDDTEAFF
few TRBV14 CASSRYLTDSYEQYF
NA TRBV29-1 CSVVSINTEAFF
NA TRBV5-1 CASSSGTGGAGEKLFF
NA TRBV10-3 CAASFRGEKTGELFF
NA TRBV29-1 CSARTGLFGYTF
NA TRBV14 CASSQDRRSEQYF
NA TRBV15 CATSRDPDTGELFF
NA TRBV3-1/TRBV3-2 CASSQGLGTYNEQFF
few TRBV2 CASSEETGFLATNEKLFF
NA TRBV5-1 CASSLAPGQYRGYTF
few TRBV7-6 CASSLGLAGGLKENEQFF
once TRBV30 CAWSVGTANEKLFF
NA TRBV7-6 CASSPVQGGGTDTQYF
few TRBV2 CASSARTIGYTF
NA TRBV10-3 CAICCDRVLGYTF
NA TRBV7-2 CASSLESSGSNEQFF
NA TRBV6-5 CASSYSDSYEKLFF
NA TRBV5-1 CASSLDWVGGTEAFF
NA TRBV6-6 CASSYSEPNEQFF
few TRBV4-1 CASSQERAMGYQPQHF
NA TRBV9 CASSSYGTANNEQFF
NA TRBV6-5 CASGRGETQYF
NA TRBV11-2 CASSPQRDTEAFF
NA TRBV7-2 CASSLAPPGGMETQYF
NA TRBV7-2 CASSLASTGGIHQPQHF
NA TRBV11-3 CASSLEGTSGGAGSEQFF
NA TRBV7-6 CASSLEYGLGIGTKNIQYF
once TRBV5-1 CASSLTRGYEQYF
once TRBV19 CASSMAGDYPEAFF
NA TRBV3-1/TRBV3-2 CASSHGGVNTEAFF